The 3 T cell receptor beta chains reported below all come from one sample, sequenced in a study of OX40 agonist ivuxolimab in advanced cancers. The repertoire was sequenced with immunoSEQ multiplex PCR; TCRdb's copy has only in-frame clones and lacks some. Here the sample spans around 63,000 clones, 79% being singletons. Sequences were derived from CD4+ or CD8+ T cells sorted from blood, sampled in a trial of the OX40 agonist ivuxolimab. These receptors were taken from an adult with an advanced solid tumor such as melanoma, head and neck, liver or kidney cancer.

V and J are TRBV6-1 and TRBJ1-1; no firm D call. The CDR3 is 11 amino acids. The V gene's germline CDR1 is MNHNS and CDR2 SASEGT. Trimming shortened V by 8 bases and J by 4 bases, and 8 bases separated the two germline ends. Here the CDR3 reads CASLDGTEAFF. The CDR3 region has the DNA TGTGCCAGCTTGGATGGCACTGAAGCTTTCTTT.

This chain joins TRBV7-6 and TRBJ1-3; D not certain. The germline gives CDR1 SGHVS, CDR2 FNYEAQ. The ends were cut back, 11 bases at V and 2 bases at J, with 13 bases in the middle. The CDR3 sequence is 13 residues long. Written as DNA, the CDR3 is TGTGCCCCCCGTAGGTCAGCTGGAAACACCATATATTTT. As protein: CAPRRSAGNTIYF.

The V call is TRBV27, the J call TRBJ2-4; TRBD2 agrees at 8 bases. J gave up 1 base and V 3 bases, and 11 bases lay outside the gene matches. Germline V gene sequence: CDR1 MNHEY, CDR2 SMNVEV (reference sequence). This CDR3 has 18 amino acids. The CDR3 DNA sequence: TGTGCCAGCAGTTTCTTAGCGGGGCCCCCAACGGCCAAAAACATTCAGTACTTC. Translated, it gives CASSFLAGPPTAKNIQYF.